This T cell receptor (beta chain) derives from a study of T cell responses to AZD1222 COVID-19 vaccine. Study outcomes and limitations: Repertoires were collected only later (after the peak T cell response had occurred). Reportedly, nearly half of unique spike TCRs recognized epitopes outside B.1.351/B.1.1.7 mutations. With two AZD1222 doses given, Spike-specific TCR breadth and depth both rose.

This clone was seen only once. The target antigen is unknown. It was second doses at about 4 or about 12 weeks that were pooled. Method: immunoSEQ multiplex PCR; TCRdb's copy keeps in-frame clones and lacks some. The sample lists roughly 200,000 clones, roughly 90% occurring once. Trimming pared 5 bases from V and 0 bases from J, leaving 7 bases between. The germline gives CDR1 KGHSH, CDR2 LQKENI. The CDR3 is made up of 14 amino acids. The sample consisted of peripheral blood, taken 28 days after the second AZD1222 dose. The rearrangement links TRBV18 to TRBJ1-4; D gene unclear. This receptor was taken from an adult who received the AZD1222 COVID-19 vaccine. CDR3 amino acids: CASSVGATNEKLFF. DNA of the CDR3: TGTGCCAGCTCAGTCGGGGCAACTAATGAAAAACTGTTTTTT.